The sequence of this T cell receptor (beta chain) was determined in a study of regulatory T cells in long-lasting Graves disease. For TCR beta, libraries came from iRepertoire HTBI primers and Arm-PCR of CDR3 regions. MiXCR was run by TCRdb on the multiplex PCR reads, yielding one entry per CDR3 protein. The table records 400,000 to 500,000 distinct CDR3 sequences, about 15% of them present only once. This clonotype was counted ten times or more. Time point denoted: newly diagnosed GD, antithyroid drugs for less than 3 months. Extracted PBMC RNA gave rise to the TCR library. The V gene lost 0 bases and the J gene lost 0 bases, with 11 bases spanning the gap. The CDR3 has 15 amino acids. Germline V CDR1 and CDR2: SQVTM, ANQGSEA. Separately, the same data were catalogued under a study of T cells in Graves' hyperthyroidism and ophthalmopathy. From that report: The definition of stable Graves' hyperthyroidism was no ophthalmopathy progression within 18 months. HTBI primers were employed in a first-round RT-PCR of the TCR CDR3.

The chain joins TRBV29-1 to TRBJ1-2, with D possibly matching TRBD1 (5 bases). Sequenced here: peripheral blood mononuclear cells (PBMCs), sampled at new diagnosis, from a patient treated with antithyroid drugs. The receptor's source is a woman in her twenties or thirties with Graves disease. The CDR3 coding sequence is TGCAGCGTTGAAGATTTCAGGGTTACTAACTATGGCTACACCTTC. Residues: CSVEDFRVTNYGYTF.